One and the same sample provided the 15 T cell receptor beta chains below, sequenced in a study of early T cells in non-severe SARS-CoV-2 infection. TCRdb fed the 5' RACE reads into MiXCR, producing one record per CDR3 protein. The sample shows some 82,000 distinct CDR3 sequences, 5.5% to 7.5% of them seen only once. The sequencing sample was made of whole blood. The receptors here all came from an adult who was a healthcare worker with PCR-confirmed SARS-CoV-2 infection or an uninfected control (not recorded which).

This clonotype was observed many times. This chain uses TRBV7-8 with TRBJ2-7; 10 nucleotides match TRBD2. This CDR3 contains 16 residues. Losses at the gene ends were 3 bases for V and 0 bases for J; bases not matched to a gene: 5. Germline CDR1 SGHVS, CDR2 FQNEAQ. CDR3 region: CASSFGLAESSYEQYF. The CDR3 DNA reads TGTGCCAGCAGCTTTGGACTAGCGGAGAGCTCCTACGAGCAGTACTTC. The full variable domain, in which reference TRBV7-8 and TRBJ2-7 provide the parts outside the CDR3, is GAGVSQSPRYKVAKRGQDVALRCDPISGHVSLFWYQQALGQGPEFLTYFQNEAQLDKSGLPSDRFFAERPEGSVSTLKIQRTQQEDSAVYLCASSFGLAESSYEQYFGPGTRLTVT.

This clonotype showed up just a few times. The chain is built from TRBV28 and TRBJ1-2; 8 bases are a match to TRBD1. CDR3 length equals 12 residues. CDR1 MDHEN and CDR2 SYDVKM come from the germline V gene. V was pared by 8 bases and J by 4 bases, with 3 bases of the junction left unmatched. CDR3 amino acids: CASLGQGYGYTF. CDR3 in DNA: TGTGCCAGCCTTGGACAGGGCTATGGCTACACCTTC.

This clonotype was seen a handful of times. V is TRBV27 and J is TRBJ1-5; D uncertain. Germline V gives CDR1 MNHEY, CDR2 SMNVEV (reference sequence). Trimming took off 5 bases at V and 0 bases at J, with 11 bases between the two ends. The CDR3 runs to 15 residues. CDR3 in amino acids: CASSLGPYSNQPQHF. CDR3 DNA sequence: TGTGCCAGCAGTCTAGGACCGTATAGCAATCAGCCCCAGCATTTT.

In this sample, this clonotype turned up many times. The genes are TRBV2 and TRBJ2-2; D is unresolved. The germline gives CDR1 SNHLY, CDR2 FYNNEI. Trimming pared 4 bases from V and 6 bases from J, leaving 12 bases between. There are 14 residues in the CDR3. The CDR3 spells CASSGSPWAGELFF. DNA of the CDR3: TGTGCCAGCAGTGGCTCTCCCTGGGCCGGGGAGCTGTTTTTT.

This clonotype was seen a few times. The chain employs TRBV29-1 and TRBJ2-4; D is unclear. The V end was cut by 5 bases, the J end by 3 bases, with 11 bases between. From germline, CDR1 is SQVTM and CDR2 ANQGSEA. The length of the CDR3 is 13 residues. DNA for the CDR3: TGCAGCGTTTCGGTAGTTGACAAAAACATTCAGTACTTC. It translates to CSVSVVDKNIQYF.

The chain is built from TRBV2 and TRBJ2-1; D gene ambiguous. Trimming stripped 2 bases from V and 10 bases from J, with 9 bases between. The CDR3 loop spans 12 amino acids. CDR1 and CDR2 from the germline V gene are SNHLY and FYNNEI. CDR3 DNA: TGTGCCAGCAGTGAACGAGGTGGGGAGCAGTTCTTC. Its protein is CASSERGGEQFF.

This clonotype came up many times. This chain connects TRBV5-5 to TRBJ1-5; 7 bases line up with TRBD1. This CDR3 spans 15 amino acids. V shed 4 bases, J shed 0 bases, and the junction held 4 bases outside the gene matches. CDR1 and CDR2 (germline): SGHKS, YYEKEE (reference sequence). This chain's CDR3 is CASSRGQSSNQPQHF. The CDR3 bases are TGTGCCAGCAGCCGGGGACAGTCTAGCAATCAGCCCCAGCATTTT. Looking up the rest from reference TRBV5-5 and TRBJ1-5 gives the full variable domain: DAGVTQSPTHLIKTRGQQVTLRCSPISGHKSVSWYQQVLGQGPQFIFQYYEKEERGRGNFPDRFSARQFPNYSSELNVNALLLGDSALYLCASSRGQSSNQPQHFGDGTRLSIL.

The chain combines TRBV3-1 with TRBJ2-7; 11 bases line up with TRBD1. The CDR3 has 15 amino acids. Germline CDR1 reads LGHDT; CDR2 reads YNNKEL (reference sequence). The V gene end was trimmed by 3 bases and the J gene end by 2 bases; junction bases not matched to a gene: 3. The CDR3 sequence is CASSHRDRGAYEQYF. CDR3 DNA sequence: TGTGCCAGCAGCCATAGGGACAGGGGGGCCTACGAGCAGTACTTC.

CDR3 coding DNA: TGTGCCAGCAGCTTTGGACAGAATAATTCACCCCTCCACTTT. It codes for CASSFGQNNSPLHF. The chain uses TRBV5-8 and TRBJ1-6, with a tentative D call TRBD1 (6 bases). The CDR3 is 14 amino acids. Trimming removed 2 bases at V and 5 bases at J, with 8 bases between. Germline values: CDR1 SGHTS, CDR2 YDEGEE.

This clonotype appeared a few times. The chain carries TRBV28 and TRBJ2-3; 12 nucleotides align to TRBD2. Trimming took 0 bases from V and 2 from J; bases not matched to a gene: 3. The CDR3 length is 17 residues. The V gene's germline CDR1 is MDHEN and CDR2 SYDVKM. The CDR3 loop is CASSLWASGGDTDTQYF. The CDR3 DNA reads TGTGCCAGCAGTTTATGGGCTAGCGGGGGGGACACAGATACGCAGTATTTT.

The chain recombines TRBV7-6 with TRBJ2-5; D tentatively fits TRBD1 or TRBD2 (5 bases each). CDR1 is SGHVS and CDR2 is FNYEAQ in the germline V gene. The V end was cut by 7 bases, the J end by 5 bases, with 14 bases between. The CDR3 has 13 amino acids. CDR3 sequence (DNA): TGTGCCAGCACCCCCCGGGACGTGGAGACCCAGTACTTC. Translation gives CASTPRDVETQYF.

This clonotype was seen at least ten times. The V gene is TRBV6-6, the J gene TRBJ1-6; D perhaps matches TRBD1 (6 bases). The CDR3 spans 18 residues. With 6 bases removed from V and 0 bases from J, the gap between germline ends came to 18 bases. Germline CDR1 is MNHNY and CDR2 is SVGAGI (reference sequence). CDR3 in amino acids: CASRDSLRKSSYNSPLHF. CDR3 sequence (DNA): TGTGCCAGCAGGGACAGTTTGAGGAAAAGCTCCTATAATTCACCCCTCCACTTT.

The chain is built from TRBV12-5 and TRBJ1-2; a possible D gene is TRBD1 (5 bases). With 1 base removed from V and 4 bases from J, the gap between germline ends came to 10 bases. The CDR3 has 14 residues. Looked up from germline, CDR1 is LGHNT and CDR2 is FRNRAP. The CDR3 is CASGLGLGTYGYTF. The CDR3 bases are TGTGCTAGTGGTTTGGGTCTGGGGACCTATGGCTACACCTTC.

This clonotype was seen ten or more times. CDR3 in amino acids: CAWSSGTGEYEKLFF. The CDR3 DNA reads TGTGCCTGGAGTAGTGGGACAGGGGAGTATGAAAAACTGTTTTTT. The V call is TRBV30, the J call TRBJ1-4; the match to TRBD1 covers 10 bases. V lost 2 bases to trimming and J lost 6 bases; unmatched junction nucleotides: 6. The CDR3 is made up of 15 amino acids. Germline V gives CDR1 GTSNPN, CDR2 SVGIG (reference sequence).

Many counts were recorded for this clonotype. This chain joins TRBV5-5 and TRBJ2-4; 8 bases line up with TRBD1. Trimming cost V 0 bases and J 0 bases; bases outside gene matches: 11. The CDR3 spans 19 residues. Germline CDR1 is SGHKS and CDR2 is YYEKEE (reference sequence). This CDR3 reads CASSLEWDRFFKAKNIQYF. The CDR3 nucleotides read TGTGCCAGCAGCTTGGAGTGGGACAGGTTTTTTAAAGCCAAAAACATTCAGTACTTC.